A single sample is the source of the 26 T cell receptor beta chains below, sequenced in a study of T-cell reconstitution after alpha-beta-depleted transplantation in children (dated by TCRdb to 2016 to 2018). Preparation of the library involved PCR. The sequencer listed for this sample is Illumina HiSeq 2500. To normalize quantification of the TCRbeta repertoire, the TCR libraries were built with molecular barcoding that relied on unique molecular identifiers. TCRdb reworked the public reads: Q25 trimming with fastp, MiXCR clone assembly, productive beta chains retained. Each record represents a unique CDR3 protein, reported with the most common genes and DNA among its rows. The sample records 700,000 to 950,000 distinct CDR3 sequences, around 15% of which are singletons. The ten largest clones take up about 5% of the sample. This specimen's treatment or condition label, per the study, means: allogeneic hematopoietic cell transplantation with graft depleted of TCRalphabeta T cells and CD19 B cells.

The sample was PBMCs, mostly from graft donor cells, taken 360 days after TCRalphabeta/CD19-depleted stem cell transplant. The receptors derive from a male patient younger than 18 who had a stem cell transplant for acute lymphoblastic leukemia, so the T cells may come from the graft donor.

CDR3 DNA: TGCAGCGTTGAAACCCTAGGGGGATCGGTCCAAGAGACCCAGTACTTC. Residues: CSVETLGGSVQETQYF. V gene TRBV29-1 combines with J gene TRBJ2-5, with a tentative D call TRBD1 (6 bases). Deletions cut 2 bases from V and 1 base from J, with 17 bases between. Germline CDR1 is SQVTM and CDR2 is ANQGSEA. This CDR3 is 16 amino acids long. Combining the CDR3 with reference TRBV29-1 and TRBJ2-5 gives the whole variable domain SAVISQKPSRDICQRGTSLTIQCQVDSQVTMMFWYRQQPGQSLTLIATANQGSEATYESGFVIDKFPISRPNLTFSTLTVSNMSPEDSSIYLCSVETLGGSVQETQYFGPGTRLLVL.

V gene TRBV27 combines with J gene TRBJ1-6; the D is unclear. This CDR3 spans 14 amino acids. CDR1 and CDR2 (germline): MNHEY, SMNVEV (reference sequence). Trimming took 1 base from V and 7 from J, leaving 8 bases between them. CDR3 DNA sequence: TGTGCCAGCAGTTTATTGTTAGGAAATTCACCCCTCCACTTT. Translating it yields CASSLLLGNSPLHF.

J is TRBJ1-6 and V is TRBV27; maybe TRBD1 (5 bases). Germline V gives CDR1 MNHEY, CDR2 SMNVEV (reference sequence). V was pared by 5 bases and J by 4 bases, with 15 bases between. The CDR3 sequence is 16 residues long. In nucleotides, the CDR3 is TGTGCCAGCAGTCCTGGGGGGGGAGCTTATAATTCACCCCTCCACTTT. Amino acid sequence: CASSPGGGAYNSPLHF.

This chain connects TRBV4-2 to TRBJ2-7, with 8 nucleotides matching TRBD1. The CDR3 is 15 amino acids. Germline CDR1 LGHNA, CDR2 YNFKEQ. Trimming took 1 base from V and 3 from J; bases not matched to a gene: 5. The CDR3 DNA follows: TGTGCCAGCAGCCAAGTTGCAGGGGGCGACTACGAGCAGTACTTC. Translating gives CASSQVAGGDYEQYF.

This clonotype appeared a few times. J is TRBJ2-7 and V is TRBV7-9, with 9 bases lining up with TRBD2. The V and J ends lost 5 bases and 2 bases, in that order; junction bases with no gene match: 10. Germline V gene data show CDR1 as SEHNR and CDR2 as FQNEAQ (reference sequence). The CDR3 extends over 16 amino acids. The chain's CDR3 is CASSLYPGLAPYEQYF. The DNA for the CDR3 is TGTGCCAGCAGCCTATACCCGGGACTAGCTCCCTACGAGCAGTACTTC.

This clonotype was counted many times. The rearrangement links TRBV10-3 to TRBJ2-3; D possibly uses TRBD1 or TRBD2 (5 bases each). CDR3 length: 13 amino acids. V was pared by 9 bases and J by 2 bases, with 12 bases between. Germline V gene sequence: CDR1 ENHRY, CDR2 SYGVKD. The CDR3 reads CAMGRVDTDTQYF. The CDR3 DNA follows: TGTGCCATGGGGCGGGTCGACACAGATACGCAGTATTTT.

V and J are TRBV27 and TRBJ2-1; 7 positions match TRBD2. Germline V gives CDR1 MNHEY, CDR2 SMNVEV (reference sequence). V lost 7 bases, J lost 0 bases, and 6 bases stayed unmatched. The CDR3 sequence is 15 residues long. The CDR3 region has the DNA TGTGCCAGCATTGGGGACTACAGCTCCTACAATGAGCAGTTCTTC. Its translation is CASIGDYSSYNEQFF.

The chain links TRBV7-9 to TRBJ2-5; D may be TRBD1 (7 bases). This CDR3 contains 17 residues. Germline lookup yields CDR1 SEHNR and CDR2 FQNEAQ (reference sequence). The V end lost 5 bases, the J end lost 5 bases, and 24 bases lay between the germline ends. The CDR3 DNA is TGTGCCAGCAGCACGCACAGGGGACTCGGAAGCGGGGAGACCCAGTACTTC. Residues: CASSTHRGLGSGETQYF. Together with reference TRBV7-9 and TRBJ2-5, the CDR3 gives the full variable domain: DTGVSQNPRHKITKRGQNVTFRCDPISEHNRLYWYRQTLGQGPEFLTYFQNEAQLEKSRLLSDRFSAERPKGSFSTLEIQRTEQGDSAMYLCASSTHRGLGSGETQYFGPGTRLLVL.

V is TRBV29-1 and J is TRBJ2-5; 9 bases are a match to TRBD1. The CDR3 totals 14 residues. Looked up from germline, CDR1 is SQVTM and CDR2 is ANQGSEA. V shed 2 bases and J 5 bases; nucleotides not matched to a gene: 6. The CDR3 loop is CSVERTGAGETQYF. CDR3 DNA sequence: TGCAGCGTTGAAAGGACAGGGGCAGGGGAGACCCAGTACTTC.

V usage is TRBV2 and J usage is TRBJ2-2; TRBD1 matches at 9 bases. V gave up 4 bases and J gave up 2 bases; unmatched junction bases: 26. Germline V gene data show CDR1 as SNHLY and CDR2 as FYNNEI. This CDR3 spans 23 amino acids. The CDR3 here is CASSGDRAETRRFILLNTGELFF. The CDR3 nucleotides read TGTGCCAGCAGTGGGGACAGGGCCGAGACTAGAAGGTTTATCCTTCTTAACACCGGGGAGCTGTTTTTT.

This clonotype was seen a few times. V is TRBV20-1 and J is TRBJ1-4, with D possibly being TRBD1 (6 bases). The CDR3 runs to 16 residues. The germline V gene encodes CDR1 DFQATT and CDR2 SNEGSKA (reference sequence). Trimming removed 3 bases from V and 5 bases from J, with 19 bases in between. CDR3 region: CSASTGILSRNEKLFF. The DNA for the CDR3 is TGCAGTGCTAGCACAGGGATTTTGAGTCGGAATGAAAAACTGTTTTTT.

Comments on this clonotype: A far larger clone is one nucleotide away, so this likely arose from a read error. The V and J genes are TRBV5-4 and TRBJ2-7; D gene uncertain. Trimming removed 3 bases from V and 4 bases from J, with 5 bases in between. The CDR3 loop spans 11 amino acids. CDR1 and CDR2 (germline): SGHNT, YYREEE (reference sequence). The chain's CDR3 is CASSSEYEQYF. In nucleotides, the CDR3 is TGTGCCAGCAGCTCCGAATACGAGCAGTACTTC.

The sample holds a few counts of this clonotype. The CDR3 bases are TGCAGCGCCGCCCAGCGGGACTACAATGAGCAGTTCTTC. This codes for CSAAQRDYNEQFF. The chain couples TRBV29-1 to TRBJ2-1, with TRBD2 matching over 7 bases. The CDR3 has 13 amino acids. Germline CDR1 reads SQVTM; CDR2 reads ANQGSEA. V trimming: 7 bases; J trimming: 3 bases; junction bases outside the gene matches: 6.

The V gene is TRBV10-3, the J gene TRBJ2-1; 9 nucleotides agree with TRBD2. J gave up 4 bases and V 5 bases, and 3 bases lay outside the gene matches. Germline V gives CDR1 ENHRY, CDR2 SYGVKD. CDR3 size: 14 residues. The DNA for the CDR3 is TGTGCCATCAGTCTAGCGGGAATATACAATGAGCAGTTCTTC. It specifies CAISLAGIYNEQFF.

The chain links TRBV5-4 to TRBJ2-2; unclear D gene. The CDR3 totals 14 residues. V was cut by 0 bases and J by 11 bases, with 14 bases left in between. CDR1 and CDR2 from the germline V gene are SGHNT and YYREEE (reference sequence). The CDR3 bases are TGTGCCAGCAGCTTGGGGTGGGCTTTTTCTGAGCTGTTTTTT. Its protein product is CASSLGWAFSELFF.

This clonotype was seen a few times. The chain has TRBV5-8 and TRBJ2-5; the D is unclear. CDR1 is SGHTS, CDR2 YDEGEE, per germline. V lost 0 bases to trimming and J lost 3 bases, with 12 bases between them. CDR3 size: 15 residues. CDR3: CASSLGRNAKETQYF. The CDR3 nucleotides are TGTGCCAGCAGCTTGGGGCGGAACGCCAAAGAGACCCAGTACTTC.

This clonotype turned up a few times. The gene calls are TRBV5-1 and TRBJ1-1; the match to TRBD1 covers 7 bases. CDR1 is SGHRS, CDR2 YFSETQ, per germline. This CDR3 is built from 16 residues. V lost 3 bases, J lost 0 bases, and 8 bases stayed unmatched. CDR3 region: CASSWTNRGLNTEAFF. The DNA for the CDR3 is TGCGCCAGCAGCTGGACGAACAGGGGCCTGAACACTGAAGCTTTCTTT.

The sample holds a few counts of this clonotype. V and J are TRBV7-6 and TRBJ2-5, with D tentatively TRBD2 (5 bases). This CDR3 has 14 amino acids. V dropped 6 bases and J dropped 3 bases, with 14 bases sitting between them. Germline V lookup: CDR1 SGHVS, CDR2 FNYEAQ. The CDR3 nucleotides are TGTGCCAGCAGTCCACTCGGACTGAAAGAGACCCAGTACTTC. It yields the protein CASSPLGLKETQYF.

The rearrangement links TRBV4-1 to TRBJ2-7; 9 positions agree with TRBD2. CDR1 MGHRA and CDR2 YSYEKL come from the germline V gene. V gave up 0 bases and J gave up 0 bases; unmatched junction bases: 18. The CDR3 spans 21 residues. The chain's CDR3 is CASSQETRSGTSLSSSYEQYF. The CDR3 DNA sequence: TGCGCCAGCAGCCAAGAGACGAGGTCCGGGACTAGCTTAAGTAGCTCCTACGAGCAGTACTTC.

The chain employs TRBV20-1 and TRBJ2-1; D gene ambiguous. Trimming removed 1 base from V and 2 bases from J, with 12 bases in between. This CDR3 is 15 amino acids long. In germline, CDR1 is DFQATT, CDR2 SNEGSKA (reference sequence). The CDR3 DNA reads as TGCAGTGCTAGAGGTCGCGGTCTCGCCTACAATGAGCAGTTCTTC. It codes for CSARGRGLAYNEQFF.

This clonotype turned up a few times. The CDR3: CASSLPVLANQETQYF. CDR3 coding DNA: TGCGCCAGCAGCTTGCCCGTACTAGCGAACCAAGAGACCCAGTACTTC. This chain joins TRBV5-1 and TRBJ2-5; 7 positions match TRBD2. After removal of 1 base from V and 0 bases from J, the junction contained 6 bases not matched to a gene. Germline V CDR1 and CDR2: SGHRS, YFSETQ. The CDR3 loop spans 16 amino acids. The full variable domain, its missing parts supplied by reference TRBV5-1 and TRBJ2-5, is KAGVTQTPRYLIKTRGQQVTLSCSPISGHRSVSWYQQTPGQGLQFLFEYFSETQRNKGNFPGRFSGRQFSNSRSEMNVSTLELGDSALYLCASSLPVLANQETQYFGPGTRLLVL.

The chain couples TRBV13 to TRBJ2-5, with D perhaps TRBD2 (5 bases). The CDR3 totals 15 residues. Germline CDR1 and CDR2: PRHDT and FYEKMQ (reference sequence). V was clipped by 1 base and J by 1 base, with 10 bases between them. This chain's CDR3 is CASSLAPGLQETQYF. CDR3 nucleotide sequence: TGTGCCAGCAGCTTAGCCCCAGGACTCCAAGAGACCCAGTACTTC.

This clonotype was recorded many times. The CDR3 reads CASSQGWFSYEQYF. Here the CDR3 DNA reads TGTGCCAGCAGCCAGGGATGGTTCTCCTACGAGCAGTACTTC. The rearrangement links TRBV4-2 to TRBJ2-7; D gene unclear. Trimming shortened V by 3 bases and J by 0 bases, and 9 bases separated the two germline ends. CDR1 and CDR2 from the germline V gene are LGHNA and YNFKEQ. This CDR3 has 14 amino acids.

This clonotype was seen more than once but under ten times. V usage is TRBV7-8 and J usage is TRBJ2-7, with D possibly TRBD2 on 5 matching bases. Trimming took off 2 bases at V and 4 bases at J, with 15 bases between the two ends. This CDR3 is built from 15 residues. Germline CDR1 reads SGHVS; CDR2 reads FQNEAQ. CDR3 amino acids: CASSLLARTRYEQYF. CDR3 in DNA: TGTGCCAGCAGCTTACTCGCTAGGACTCGGTACGAGCAGTACTTC.

V is TRBV4-1 and J is TRBJ2-7; TRBD2 is a possible D gene (6 bases). The V gene lost 4 bases and the J gene lost 7 bases, with 29 bases spanning the gap. The CDR3 runs 18 residues. In germline, CDR1 is MGHRA, CDR2 YSYEKL. The CDR3 sequence: CASSRDGTEGLTSGEQYF. CDR3 DNA: TGCGCCAGCAGCCGAGATGGGACTGAGGGCCTGACGAGTGGGGAGCAGTACTTC.

In this sample, this clonotype turned up a few times. This chain uses TRBV15 with TRBJ2-7; the D call may be TRBD1 or TRBD2 (7 bases each). The V end lost 4 bases, the J end lost 2 bases, and 21 bases lay between the germline ends. The V gene's germline CDR1 is LNHNV and CDR2 YYDKDF (reference sequence). The CDR3 consists of 17 residues. DNA of the CDR3: TGTGCCACCAGCACCCCCAGGGGGGGGAGAGCCCCCTACGAGCAGTACTTC. This sequence encodes CATSTPRGGRAPYEQYF.